This TCR beta chain is drawn from a study of T-cell memory formation after mild COVID-19. TCRdb recomputed calls from the 5' RACE reads with MiXCR, one row per CDR3 protein. Among some 130,000 distinct CDR3 sequences listed, less than 6.5% were seen once. This clonotype was counted only a few times. This CDR3 has 17 residues. V lost 4 bases to trimming and J lost 0 bases, with 16 bases between them. The sequenced material came from PBMCs or a T cell subset sorted from them (not recorded which). This sequence joins TRBV12-3 or TRBV12-4 and TRBJ2-1; D possibly corresponds to TRBD2 (8 bases). This sequence was found in an adult woman who had mild COVID-19 (a few samples of this study predate the infection). Cell type and time point are not known. CDR3 DNA sequence: TGTGCCAGCAGTTACTGGGACAGCGGGGGCTCCTACAATGAGCAGTTCTTC. It specifies CASSYWDSGGSYNEQFF.